This paragraph reports one TCR beta chain. No cognate antigen has been identified for it. Per-nucleotide qualities are absent, and no much larger clonotype sits a single base away. From the cysteine through the phenylalanine, the CDR3 covers 17 amino acids. Here the CDR3 DNA is all that survives: 51 bases in frame from base 1. CDR1 and CDR2 are read off the germline V gene as KGHDR and SFDVKD. V and J lose 3 bases and 7 bases, and a span of 21 bases separates them. This sample is part of a study of blood T cell repertoires in COVID-19 (dated by TCRdb to 2019 to 2021). About the investigation overall: Samples covering the acute and convalescent phases of COVID-19 were provided by collaborators in the United States, Italy and Spain. The material from the prospective study consisted of cDNA or gDNA derived from T cells, B-cell-depleted T cells, or PBMCs. Deeply sampled blood TCRbeta repertoires from subjects exposed to, actively infected with, or recovered from COVID-19 were included in the dataset. The repertoires were released in a freely available public database meant as a resource for research on the immune response to SARS-CoV-2. Samples came from the ongoing ImmuneRACE study (first 160 participants) plus 1,254 subjects from 6 global collaborators. The sample metadata nearly always contained a de-identified subject ID, COVID-19 status, age in years and sex. HLA class I and class II types, where available, came from metadata supplied by the sample provider rather than from assay-based typing. Here is what the overall study found, with its caveats: The quantity of clinical and demographic metadata differed by source and by participant and was supplied without curation.

Participants in the prospective study were aged roughly 18 to 90 years, lived in some 24 United States geographic areas, and enrolled through a virtual design. To assign participants to cohorts, the prospective study relied on clinical history that participants themselves reported in a screening survey and a study questionnaire. Recovered participants in ImmuneRACE Cohort 3 were defined as having two consecutive negative NP/OP PCR tests, clearance from a healthcare professional, or resolution of symptoms. Mobile phlebotomists in the prospective study collected whole blood, serum and a nasopharyngeal or oropharyngeal swab from every participant. Additional blood draws and questionnaires over an approximately 2-month period could optionally be provided by prospective study participants. Blood samples from the prospective study were shipped frozen or at room temperature prior to DNA extraction. The immunoSEQ Assay, a bias-controlled multiplex PCR, was used to amplify TCRbeta CDR3 regions from genomic DNA. The source study handled its data this way. The number of nucleated cells in each sample was estimated by amplification of reference gene primers within the assay. To quantify the absolute abundance of each unique TCRbeta CDR3 rearrangement, sequence reads were collapsed and filtered. Productive Simpson clonality was computed per sample as the square root of Simpson's diversity index over productive rearrangements. Not all clones reach the TCRdb copy of this immuneACCESS table, which keeps in-frame sequences only. Checked studies attribute under half of the gap to unresolved V genes and leave the rest unexplained. The V and J calls and clone size come from that table; D and trimming were worked out from the DNA. A total of hundreds of thousands of clones appear in this sample, approximately 90% of them only once. Of the sample, 2.5% to 3% falls within the top ten clones.

The origin of this receptor is a woman aged 50 to 65 who had recovered from COVID-19. The chain joins TRBV24-1 to TRBJ2-1; TRBD2 is a possible D gene, resting on 5 matching bases. Source material: PBMCs or T cells enriched from blood (not recorded which). The CDR3 corresponds to CATSDTSGGKARNEQFF. The DNA sequence is TGTGCCACCAGTGATACCAGCGGAGGTAAGGCTAGGAATGAGCAGTTCTTC.